This T cell receptor (beta chain) was retrieved from a study of T cell responses to AZD1222 COVID-19 vaccine. Study-wide results and caveats: Spike-specific TCR repertoires showed rising breadth and depth after two AZD1222 doses. Baseline serology detected seropositivity in only a handful of AZD1222 recipients.

Clones were sequenced by immunoSEQ multiplex PCR, and TCRdb holds only the in-frame ones, with some missing. Seen here are 75,000 to 90,000 clones, 80% to 90% observed once, and the top ten hold roughly 3.1%. Germline CDR1 is SGHNT and CDR2 is YYREEE (reference sequence). This CDR3 is built from 13 residues. Trimming pared 4 bases from V and 5 bases from J, leaving 13 bases between. Analysis merged second doses at about 4 or about 12 weeks. This clone was detected once. Its antigen is currently unknown. The receptor's source is an adult who received the AZD1222 COVID-19 vaccine. The J gene is TRBJ2-7, the V gene TRBV5-4; D could derive from TRBD1 or TRBD2 (5 bases each). The material was peripheral blood, obtained 28 days after the second AZD1222 dose. CDR3 amino acids: CASSAEGDHEQYF. The CDR3 DNA reads TGTGCCAGCAGCGCTGAAGGGGACCACGAGCAGTACTTC.